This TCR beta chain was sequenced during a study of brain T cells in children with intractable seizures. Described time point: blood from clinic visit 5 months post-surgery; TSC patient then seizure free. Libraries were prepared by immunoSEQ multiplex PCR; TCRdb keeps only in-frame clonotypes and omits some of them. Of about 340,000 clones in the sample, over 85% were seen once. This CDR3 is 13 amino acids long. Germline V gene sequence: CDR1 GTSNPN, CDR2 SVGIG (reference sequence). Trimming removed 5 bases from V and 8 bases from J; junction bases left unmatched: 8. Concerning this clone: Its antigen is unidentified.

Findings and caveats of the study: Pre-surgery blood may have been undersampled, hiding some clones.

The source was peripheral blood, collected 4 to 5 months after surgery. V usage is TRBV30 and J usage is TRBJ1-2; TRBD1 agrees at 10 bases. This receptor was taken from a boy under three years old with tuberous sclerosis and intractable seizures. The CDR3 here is CAWGPGQGSGYTF. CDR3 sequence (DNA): TGTGCCTGGGGTCCGGGACAGGGGAGCGGCTACACCTTC.